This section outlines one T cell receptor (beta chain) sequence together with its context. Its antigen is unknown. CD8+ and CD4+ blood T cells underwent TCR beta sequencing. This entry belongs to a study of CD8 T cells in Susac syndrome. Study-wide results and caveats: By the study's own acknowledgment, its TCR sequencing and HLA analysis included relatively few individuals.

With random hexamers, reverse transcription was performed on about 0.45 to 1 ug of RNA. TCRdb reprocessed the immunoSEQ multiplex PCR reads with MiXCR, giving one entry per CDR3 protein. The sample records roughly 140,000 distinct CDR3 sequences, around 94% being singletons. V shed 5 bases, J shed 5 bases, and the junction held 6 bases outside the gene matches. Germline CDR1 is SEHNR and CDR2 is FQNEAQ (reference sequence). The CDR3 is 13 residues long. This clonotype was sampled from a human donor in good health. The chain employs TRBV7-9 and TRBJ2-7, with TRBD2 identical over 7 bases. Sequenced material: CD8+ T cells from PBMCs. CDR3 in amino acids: CASSPGGDHEQYF. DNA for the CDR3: TGTGCCAGCAGCCCTGGGGGGGACCACGAGCAGTACTTC.